The 14 T cell receptor beta chains presented below share a single source sample, sequenced in a study of cytomegalovirus exposure and HLA in healthy donors. In the PCR, 60 Vbeta and 13 Jbeta primers were used. Method: immunoSEQ multiplex PCR; TCRdb's copy keeps in-frame clones and lacks some. The data show approximately 110,000 clones, less than 80% seen once. Sequenced material: PBMCs. All receptors derive from a middle-aged woman in good health and CMV-seronegative.

The chain recombines TRBV7-2 with TRBJ2-7; 11 bases match TRBD1. Germline V gene sequence: CDR1 SGHTA, CDR2 FQGNSA. The CDR3 extends over 15 amino acids. Trimming cost V 3 bases and J 2 bases; bases outside gene matches: 3. CDR3 amino acids: CASSLGTGGTYEQYF. CDR3 DNA sequence: TGTGCCAGCAGCTTGGGGACAGGGGGTACCTACGAGCAGTACTTC.

This clone was counted once. The chain joins TRBV7-2 to TRBJ2-3, with a possible D match to TRBD1 (5 bases). The germline V gene has CDR1 SGHTA and CDR2 FQGNSA. CDR3 length equals 16 residues. Trimming pared 5 bases from V and 2 bases from J, leaving 17 bases between. DNA of the CDR3: TGTGCCAGCAGCCTACAGGTTAAGCAATTCACAGATACGCAGTATTTT. Protein sequence: CASSLQVKQFTDTQYF.

The V and J genes are TRBV28 and TRBJ1-5; 8 positions agree with TRBD1. The V gene's germline CDR1 is MDHEN and CDR2 SYDVKM. With 3 bases clipped from V and 7 bases from J, the junction kept 17 bases outside the gene matches. The CDR3 spans 18 residues. The CDR3 loop is CASSFLQGGDTVRQPQHF. As DNA, the CDR3 is TGTGCCAGCAGTTTTCTACAGGGGGGGGATACAGTAAGGCAGCCCCAGCATTTT. The whole variable domain, remainder taken from reference TRBV28 and TRBJ1-5, is DVKVTQSSRYLVKRTGEKVFLECVQDMDHENMFWYRQDPGLGLRLIYFSYDVKMKEKGDIPEGYSVSREKKERFSLILESASTNQTSMYLCASSFLQGGDTVRQPQHFGDGTRLSIL.

This clone was seen more than once but under ten times. The V and J genes are TRBV10-3 and TRBJ1-3, with D perhaps TRBD1 (6 bases). CDR3 length: 14 amino acids. Trimming pared 10 bases from V and 4 bases from J, leaving 17 bases between. The germline CDR1 and CDR2 sequences are ENHRY and SYGVKD. For the CDR3, the DNA is TGTGCCAGCAGGGACACCCCCTCCGGAAACACCATATATTTT. It translates to CASRDTPSGNTIYF.

This sequence joins TRBV19 and TRBJ2-2; 9 nucleotides line up with TRBD2. The germline V gene has CDR1 LNHDA and CDR2 SQIVND (reference sequence). This CDR3 contains 15 residues. V gave up 5 bases and J gave up 7 bases; unmatched junction bases: 8. The CDR3 DNA follows: TGTGCCAGTAGTCTTAGCGGGAGTGGAGGCGGGGAGCTGTTTTTT. Amino acids: CASSLSGSGGGELFF.

The chain joins TRBV29-1 to TRBJ2-7; no clear D. Germline V gene data show CDR1 as SQVTM and CDR2 as ANQGSEA. CDR3 length equals 14 residues. Deletions cut 6 bases from V and 3 bases from J, with 18 bases between. CDR3 nucleotides: TGCAGCGTCTCTCAGACGGGTGACCTCTACGAGCAGTACTTC. It codes for CSVSQTGDLYEQYF.

The chain couples TRBV7-9 to TRBJ2-1, with 9 bases fitting TRBD1. With V trimmed by 2 bases and J by 5 bases, 7 bases remained unmatched. Germline values: CDR1 SEHNR, CDR2 FQNEAQ (reference sequence). The CDR3 is 16 amino acids. The CDR3 is CASSLLRDRANNEQFF. CDR3 DNA: TGTGCCAGCAGCTTACTCAGGGACAGGGCGAACAATGAGCAGTTCTTC.

J is TRBJ1-2 and V is TRBV30; 7 bases map to TRBD1. The CDR3 is 13 amino acids. V gave up 5 bases and J gave up 8 bases; unmatched junction bases: 11. CDR1 is GTSNPN, CDR2 SVGIG, per germline (reference sequence). CDR3 loop: CAWGVNRGRGYTF. For the CDR3, the DNA is TGTGCCTGGGGGGTAAACAGGGGACGCGGCTACACCTTC.

CDR3 DNA sequence: TGTGCCAGTAAACCGGGAGCGGCAGATACGCAGTATTTT. Its translation is CASKPGAADTQYF. The V gene is TRBV19, the J gene TRBJ2-3, with a weak D call TRBD2 (6 bases). The CDR3 has 13 residues. CDR1 is LNHDA, CDR2 SQIVND, per germline (reference sequence). Trimming removed 7 bases from V and 4 bases from J, with 12 bases in between.

This chain uses TRBV28 with TRBJ1-2; D not certain. With 5 bases removed from V and 0 bases from J, the gap between germline ends came to 10 bases. From germline, CDR1 is MDHEN and CDR2 SYDVKM. This CDR3 is built from 14 residues. The chain's CDR3 is CASSPRHSNYGYTF. CDR3 coding DNA: TGTGCCAGCAGTCCGCGCCATTCTAACTATGGCTACACCTTC.

This chain uses TRBV14 with TRBJ1-4; D gene ambiguous. The CDR3 has 16 residues. Germline V gene sequence: CDR1 SGHDN, CDR2 FVKESK. Deletions cut 0 bases from V and 3 bases from J, with 11 bases between. In DNA, the CDR3 is TGTGCCAGCAGCCAAGATTTTGTACAGCCTAATGAAAAACTGTTTTTT. The encoded protein is CASSQDFVQPNEKLFF.

The chain uses TRBV7-2 and TRBJ1-1; 7 positions agree with TRBD1. The V segment lost 5 bases and the J segment 7 bases; nucleotides outside the gene matches: 10. Germline V CDR1 and CDR2: SGHTA, FQGNSA. CDR3 length equals 14 residues. The CDR3 loop reads CASSPTGTVREAFF. The CDR3 DNA sequence: TGTGCCAGCAGCCCCACTGGGACAGTTCGTGAAGCTTTCTTT.

The rearrangement uses TRBV28 and TRBJ2-1; TRBD2 matches 10 bases. Trimming cost V 5 bases and J 1 base; bases outside gene matches: 5. The germline CDR1 and CDR2 sequences are MDHEN and SYDVKM. This CDR3 has 16 amino acids. The CDR3 nucleotides are TGTGCCAGCAGTACCCCTAGCGGGGGTTCCTACAATGAGCAGTTCTTC. It yields the protein CASSTPSGGSYNEQFF.

This clone was counted a single time. The chain links TRBV5-1 to TRBJ2-3; TRBD2 aligns across 7 bases. Germline CDR1 reads SGHRS; CDR2 reads YFSETQ. V was clipped by 3 bases and J by 2 bases; unmatched bases: 3. The CDR3 has 14 amino acids. The CDR3: CASSSGGFTDTQYF. CDR3 DNA: TGCGCCAGCAGCTCGGGGGGATTCACAGATACGCAGTATTTT.